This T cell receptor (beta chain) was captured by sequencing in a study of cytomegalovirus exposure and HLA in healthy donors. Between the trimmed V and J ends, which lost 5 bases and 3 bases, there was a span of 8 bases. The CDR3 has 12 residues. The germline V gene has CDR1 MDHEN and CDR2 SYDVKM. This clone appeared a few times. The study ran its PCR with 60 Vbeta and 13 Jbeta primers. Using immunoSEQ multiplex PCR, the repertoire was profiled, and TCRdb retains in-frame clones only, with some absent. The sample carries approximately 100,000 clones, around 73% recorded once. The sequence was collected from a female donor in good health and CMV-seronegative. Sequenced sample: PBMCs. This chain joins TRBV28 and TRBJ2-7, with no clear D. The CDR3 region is CASSQQLYEQYF. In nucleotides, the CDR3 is TGTGCCAGCAGTCAACAGCTCTACGAGCAGTACTTC. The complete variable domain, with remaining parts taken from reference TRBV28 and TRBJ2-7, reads DVKVTQSSRYLVKRTGEKVFLECVQDMDHENMFWYRQDPGLGLRLIYFSYDVKMKEKGDIPEGYSVSREKKERFSLILESASTNQTSMYLCASSQQLYEQYFGPGTRLTVT.